This entry concerns a single T cell receptor beta chain. The data were produced by immunoSEQ multiplex PCR, yet TCRdb's version contains in-frame clones alone and is incomplete. This table holds hundreds of thousands of clones, around 79% found once. V lost 4 bases and J lost 0, with 6 bases in between. Germline V gene data show CDR1 as LGHDT and CDR2 as YNNKEL (reference sequence). This CDR3 region has 13 residues. This entry is derived from a study of control samples from healthy donors and cancer patients. The TCR originated in a woman aged 60-75 years with lung cancer. Material for sequencing was PBMCs. This chain uses TRBV3-1 (or the pseudogene TRBV3-2) with TRBJ1-2; D is unresolved. CDR3: CASSPQSNYGYTF. The CDR3 region has the DNA TGTGCCAGCAGCCCTCAATCTAACTATGGCTACACCTTC.